This T cell receptor beta chain was recovered during a study of monozygotic twins with inflammatory bowel disease. Study findings and constraints: A distinction between different T cell subtypes was not possible. The analysis yielded no support for one strong signal or clonotype associated with IBD. IBD patients displayed reduced TCRbeta diversity (inverse Simpson) when set against healthy co-twins.

Notes on this clonotype: Its target is not known.

The template-switching step introduced UMIs that carried a 6-nucleotide sample barcode. One entry per CDR3 protein, without DNA, is what TCRdb gives after re-calling the 5' RACE reads. The data show around 410,000 distinct CDR3 sequences, and the top ten clones hold around 2.5%. Sequenced input: blood. The receptor was isolated from a human donor with ulcerative colitis or Crohn's disease, or a healthy co-twin of an affected twin (not recorded which).

The chain's CDR3 is CSATRGMDNQPQHF. The genes are TRBV20-1 and TRBJ1-5; checking the TCRdb D call of TRBD1 is not possible without DNA. The V gene's germline CDR1 is DFQATT and CDR2 SNEGSKA (reference sequence). The CDR3 has 14 amino acids.